This T cell receptor beta chain was captured in a study of a mutant IDH1 vaccine in newly diagnosed glioma. Study overall: Pretreatment consisted of radiotherapy, temozolomide, or both, with most receiving both. The study's findings and limits: Seemingly, pseudoprogression had no relation to changes in the top peripheral T cell clonotypes.

Turning to this clone: Its target is not known.

Time point specified: week 11, during vaccination. Each vaccine dose was 300 ug of mutant IDH1 20-mer peptide, with topical imiquimod. New astrocytomas of WHO grade 3 or 4 that were IDH1-mutant and ATRX-lost were found in the donors. Measured with immunoSEQ multiplex PCR; TCRdb has only the in-frame clones, and not every one. The table lists about 60,000 clones, around 80% of them singletons. Trimming removed 3 bases from V and 4 bases from J, with 9 bases in between. The CDR3 sequence is 13 residues long. Per the germline V gene, CDR1 is GTSNPN and CDR2 is SVGIG (reference sequence). Specimen: PBMCs, collected from a glioma patient whose treatment included an IDH1 peptide vaccine. The V gene is TRBV30, the J gene TRBJ2-2, with D perhaps TRBD2 (6 bases). The origin of this receptor is a man between 25 and 39 years old with glioma. CDR3 loop: CAWRMEGTGELFF. As DNA, the CDR3 is TGTGCCTGGAGGATGGAGGGCACCGGGGAGCTGTTTTTT.